In this sample, the clone carrying this T cell receptor (beta chain) turned up many times. Its antigen is unidentified. In TCRdb, the 5' RACE reads were re-called with MiXCR into one record per CDR3 protein. Of under 300,000 distinct CDR3 sequences in the sample, roughly 10% were seen once. This sample was included in a study of CD8 T cells in ankylosing spondylitis. Broader study findings: Reportedly, significant enrichment of disease-linked clones occurred in matched ankylosing spondylitis synovial fluid. In reactive arthritis synovial fluid and blood, some motif variants had been reported before.

The CDR3 covers 15 residues. V lost 3 bases to trimming and J lost 4 bases; unmatched junction nucleotides: 7. Germline V gene lookup returns CDR1 DFQATT and CDR2 SNEGSKA (reference sequence). This chain uses TRBV20-1 with TRBJ1-5; TRBD1 matches at 9 bases. This TCR was recovered from a male donor with ankylosing spondylitis or in good health (not recorded which). The sample consisted of blood, either unsorted or a sorted T cell fraction (not recorded which). CDR3 residues: CSASIQTGGNQPQHF. The DNA for the CDR3 is TGCAGTGCTAGTATTCAGACAGGGGGGAATCAGCCCCAGCATTTT.